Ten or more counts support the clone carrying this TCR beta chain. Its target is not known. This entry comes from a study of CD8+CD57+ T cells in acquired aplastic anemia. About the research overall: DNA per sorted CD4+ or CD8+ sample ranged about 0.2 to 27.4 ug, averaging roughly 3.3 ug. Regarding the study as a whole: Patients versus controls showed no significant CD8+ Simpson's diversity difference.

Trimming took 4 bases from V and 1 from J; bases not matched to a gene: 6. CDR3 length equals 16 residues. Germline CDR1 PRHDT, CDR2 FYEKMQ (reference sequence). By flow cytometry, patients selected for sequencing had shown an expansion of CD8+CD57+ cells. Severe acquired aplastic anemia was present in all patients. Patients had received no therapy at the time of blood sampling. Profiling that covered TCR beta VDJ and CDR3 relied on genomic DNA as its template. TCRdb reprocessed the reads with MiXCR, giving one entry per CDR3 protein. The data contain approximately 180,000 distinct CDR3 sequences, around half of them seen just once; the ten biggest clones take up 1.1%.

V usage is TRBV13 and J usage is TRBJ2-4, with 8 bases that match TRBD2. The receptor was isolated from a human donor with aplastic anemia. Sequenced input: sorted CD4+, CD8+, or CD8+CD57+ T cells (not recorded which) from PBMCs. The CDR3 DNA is TGTGCCAGCAGCTCCGGGGGGGCCTTCGCCAAAAACATTCAGTACTTC. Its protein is CASSSGGAFAKNIQYF.